Following are 14 T cell receptor beta chains from one sample sequenced in a study of vaccination and CD4 T cells after COVID-19. These receptors' targets are unknown. The Oncomine TCR Beta short-read assay was applied to DNA of cultured CD4+ T cells. One entry per CDR3 protein, called by TCRdb with MiXCR from the PCR reads. The table has about 14,000 distinct CDR3 sequences, 40% to 60% seen once. Specified treatment: approximately 9-day PBMC culture with coronavirus spike peptide pools or control peptides (ViraFEST assay). Here the sequenced sample was CD4+ T cells from blood, cultured in vitro, taken before SARS-CoV-2 vaccination. The receptor source for this set is a human donor who had recovered from COVID-19.

The chain employs TRBV10-3 and TRBJ2-3, with 10 bases lining up with TRBD1. J was trimmed by 2 bases and V by 0 bases; bases with no gene match: 2. The CDR3 totals 16 residues. Germline CDR1 is ENHRY and CDR2 is SYGVKD. In DNA form, the CDR3 reads TGTGCCATCAGTGAGTCGGGACAGGGGCACACAGATACGCAGTATTTT. Encoded protein: CAISESGQGHTDTQYF.

The CDR3 protein is CASSQDFSGGHGYTF. CDR3 in DNA: TGTGCCAGCAGCCAAGATTTCTCAGGGGGCCATGGCTACACCTTC. V is TRBV3-1 and J is TRBJ1-2; TRBD1 agrees at 8 bases. CDR1 LGHDT and CDR2 YNNKEL come from the germline V gene (reference sequence). The CDR3 runs 15 residues. V dropped 0 bases and J dropped 6; count of bases not matched to a gene: 6. The full variable domain, with the rest looked up from reference TRBV3-1 and TRBJ1-2, is DTAVSQTPKYLVTQMGNDKSIKCEQNLGHDTMYWYKQDSKKFLKIMFSYNNKELIINETVPNRFSPKSPDKAHLNLHINSLELGDSAVYFCASSQDFSGGHGYTFGSGTRLTVV.

The V and J genes are TRBV2 and TRBJ2-7; D not resolved. The germline V and J ends were trimmed by 2 bases and 7 bases, with 6 bases remaining between them. Germline loops: CDR1 SNHLY, CDR2 FYNNEI. There are 11 residues in the CDR3. The CDR3 DNA follows: TGTGCCAGCAGTGAAATTCTGGAGCAGTACTTC. This sequence encodes CASSEILEQYF.

This chain joins TRBV20-1 and TRBJ1-1; no firm D call. This CDR3 comprises 16 residues. In germline, CDR1 is DFQATT, CDR2 SNEGSKA (reference sequence). Trimming pared 1 base from V and 1 base from J, leaving 16 bases between. The CDR3: CSARVRAGIRNTEAFF. The DNA of the CDR3 is TGCAGTGCTAGAGTTAGGGCCGGGATACGGAACACTGAAGCTTTCTTT.

CDR3 DNA sequence: TGCGCCAGCAGCCCGGATAGCGGGGCCGGAGCAGATACGCAGTATTTT. Encoded protein: CASSPDSGAGADTQYF. The chain links TRBV5-1 to TRBJ2-3; TRBD2 agrees at 8 bases. The CDR3 is 16 amino acids. The germline V gene encodes CDR1 SGHRS and CDR2 YFSETQ. The trim removed 4 bases at V and 4 bases at J, leaving 11 bases unmatched.

This sequence joins TRBV6-1 and TRBJ1-6; D gene ambiguous. From germline, CDR1 is MNHNS and CDR2 SASEGT. The CDR3 spans 15 residues. The germline V and J ends were trimmed by 9 bases and 6 bases, with 18 bases remaining between them. CDR3 sequence: CARSGVLVSNSPLHF. The CDR3 DNA is TGTGCCAGATCAGGTGTTTTGGTTAGTAATTCACCCCTCCACTTT.

This chain connects TRBV7-2 to TRBJ2-3; D may be TRBD1 or TRBD2 (7 bases each). This CDR3 is built from 15 residues. V was clipped by 5 bases and J by 4 bases, with 16 bases between them. Germline CDR1 reads SGHTA; CDR2 reads FQGNSA. CDR3: CASSLSGGAADTQYF. DNA for the CDR3: TGTGCCAGCAGCCTGTCAGGGGGGGCGGCAGATACGCAGTATTTT.

This clonotype was observed a few times. This chain uses TRBV6-1 with TRBJ2-1, with 8 bases matching TRBD2. This CDR3 has 17 residues. The V gene end was trimmed by 1 base and the J gene end by 2 bases; junction bases not matched to a gene: 7. Per germline, CDR1 MNHNS and CDR2 SASEGT. CDR3 sequence reads: CASSEVTSGGPYNEQFF. The CDR3, as DNA: TGTGCCAGCAGTGAAGTCACTAGCGGTGGTCCCTACAATGAGCAGTTCTTC.

The rearrangement links TRBV7-4 to TRBJ1-4, with D uncertain. The CDR3 is 13 amino acids. The germline V and J ends were trimmed by 11 bases and 3 bases, with 13 bases remaining between them. Germline V CDR1 and CDR2: SGHVT, SQSDAQ. The CDR3 region is CARGGLANEKLFF. CDR3 DNA sequence: TGTGCCCGGGGAGGGCTAGCTAATGAAAAACTGTTTTTT.

This clonotype has a handful of counts. This chain joins TRBV7-2 and TRBJ1-2; 7 nucleotides line up with TRBD1. This CDR3 is built from 15 residues. V lost 2 bases, J lost 6 bases, and 9 bases stayed unmatched. Per germline, CDR1 SGHTA and CDR2 FQGNSA. The CDR3 spells CASSLNDRVANGYTF. The CDR3 nucleotides read TGTGCCAGCAGCTTAAACGACAGGGTAGCTAATGGCTACACCTTC.

This clonotype was counted a few times. The J gene is TRBJ1-1, the V gene TRBV5-4; a weak D match, TRBD1 (5 bases). Germline CDR1 is SGHNT and CDR2 is YYREEE (reference sequence). CDR3 length equals 16 residues. Trimming took 0 bases from V and 3 from J, leaving 15 bases between them. CDR3 sequence: CASSLVRGVVDTEAFF. The CDR3 DNA reads TGTGCCAGCAGCTTGGTTAGGGGAGTAGTGGACACTGAAGCTTTCTTT.

The genes are TRBV19 and TRBJ1-5; D is undetermined. This CDR3 contains 14 residues. Germline V lookup: CDR1 LNHDA, CDR2 SQIVND (reference sequence). Trimming removed 5 bases from V and 7 bases from J, with 15 bases in between. CDR3 loop: CASSVSGQRQPQHF. The CDR3 DNA sequence: TGTGCCAGTAGTGTGTCAGGTCAAAGGCAGCCCCAGCATTTT.

The V and J genes are TRBV6-1 and TRBJ2-3; 7 nucleotides agree with TRBD2. The CDR3 runs to 15 residues. Germline V lookup: CDR1 MNHNS, CDR2 SASEGT. The ends lost 6 bases at V and 5 bases at J; junction bases unmatched: 11. CDR3 sequence: CASSRQRGAQDTQYF. The CDR3 DNA is TGTGCCAGCAGCCGTCAGCGGGGAGCCCAAGATACGCAGTATTTT.

This rearrangement joins TRBV11-2 to TRBJ1-4; no clear D. From germline, CDR1 is SGHAT and CDR2 FQNNGV. Trimming removed 1 base at V and 7 bases at J, with 4 bases between. CDR3 length equals 12 residues. CDR3 in amino acids: CASSLVAEKLFF. The CDR3 DNA follows: TGTGCCAGCAGCTTAGTGGCTGAAAAACTGTTTTTT.